Here is one TCR beta chain with its context. The data belong to a study of control samples from healthy donors and cancer patients. CDR3 length equals 14 residues. The ends were cut back, 3 bases at V and 0 bases at J, with 9 bases in the middle. Germline lookup yields CDR1 SEHNR and CDR2 FQNEAQ (reference sequence). Measured with immunoSEQ multiplex PCR; TCRdb has only the in-frame clones, and not every one. The sample comprises 350,000 to 450,000 clones, about nine tenths of which are singletons, and more than 6% rests with the top ten. This chain joins TRBV7-9 and TRBJ2-7, with D perhaps matching TRBD1 (5 bases). What was sequenced was PBMCs. The TCR was taken from a man aged 40-49 years with head and neck cancer. CDR3 coding DNA: TGTGCCAGCAGCTTTAGGGGCAGCTCCTACGAGCAGTACTTC. Encoded protein: CASSFRGSSYEQYF.